Included here is one TCR beta chain sequence, with context. As yet, its antigen is unknown. The assay was immunoSEQ multiplex PCR, and TCRdb's table has in-frame clones only and misses some. The repertoire holds 100,000 or so clones, with about 85% as singletons. Germline CDR1 reads SGHNT; CDR2 reads YYREEE (reference sequence). The CDR3 is 17 amino acids. With V trimmed by 4 bases and J by 5 bases, 9 bases remained unmatched. This entry belongs to a study of T cell responses to AZD1222 COVID-19 vaccine. General study results and limits: Vaccine-associated CD4 TCRs ranged over spike, dominating at 160-218 and 743-854.

This chain joins TRBV5-4 and TRBJ2-5; 15 positions agree with TRBD2. The source of this sequence is an adult in good health. Sequencing used peripheral blood, obtained on day 0 of AZD1222 vaccination. Written as DNA, the CDR3 is TGTGCCAGCAGCCCCGGGACTAGCGGGGGGCCTTCGGAGACCCAGTACTTC. Its protein is CASSPGTSGGPSETQYF. Combining the CDR3 with reference TRBV5-4 and TRBJ2-5 gives the whole variable domain ETGVTQSPTHLIKTRGQQVTLRCSSQSGHNTVSWYQQALGQGPQFIFQYYREEENGRGNFPPRFSGLQFPNYSSELNVNALELDDSALYLCASSPGTSGGPSETQYFGPGTRLLVL.